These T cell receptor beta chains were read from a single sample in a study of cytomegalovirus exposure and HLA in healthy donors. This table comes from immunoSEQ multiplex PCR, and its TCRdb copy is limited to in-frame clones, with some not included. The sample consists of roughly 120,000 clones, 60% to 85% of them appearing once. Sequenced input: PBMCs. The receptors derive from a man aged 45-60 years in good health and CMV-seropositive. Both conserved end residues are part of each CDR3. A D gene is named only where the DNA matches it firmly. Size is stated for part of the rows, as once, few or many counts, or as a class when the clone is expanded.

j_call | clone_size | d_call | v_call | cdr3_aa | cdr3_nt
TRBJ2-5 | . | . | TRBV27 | CASSFRGAQYF | TGTGCCAGCAGTTTTCGCGGCGCCCAGTACTTC
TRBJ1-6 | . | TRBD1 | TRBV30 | CAWTRRGWGSPLHF | TGTGCCTGGACACGCAGGGGGTGGGGTTCACCCCTCCACTTT
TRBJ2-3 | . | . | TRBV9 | CASSPMGRADTQYF | TGTGCCAGCAGCCCCATGGGTCGGGCAGATACGCAGTATTTT
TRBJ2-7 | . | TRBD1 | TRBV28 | CASSAWTGSYEQYF | TGTGCCAGCAGCGCCTGGACAGGCTCCTACGAGCAGTACTTC
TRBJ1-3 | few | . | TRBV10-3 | CATQGSGNTIYF | TGTGCCACACAGGGTTCTGGAAACACCATATATTTT
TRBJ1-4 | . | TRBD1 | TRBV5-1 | CASSLLGQENEKLFF | TGCGCCAGCAGCTTGCTGGGACAGGAGAATGAAAAACTGTTTTTT
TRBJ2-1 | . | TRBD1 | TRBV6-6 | CASSTGTGESFF | TGTGCCAGCAGCACCGGGACAGGGGAATCGTTCTTC
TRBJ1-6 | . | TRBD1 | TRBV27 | CASRTTGYNSPLHF | TGTGCCAGCAGGACGACAGGGTATAATTCACCCCTCCACTTT
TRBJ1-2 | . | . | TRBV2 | CASSDWAGERYGYTF | TGTGCCAGCAGTGATTGGGCGGGGGAGCGCTATGGCTACACCTTC
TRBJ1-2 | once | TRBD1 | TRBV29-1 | CSVHRTGNNYGYTF | TGCAGCGTTCACAGGACAGGGAATAACTATGGCTACACCTTC
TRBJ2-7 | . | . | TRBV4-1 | CASSQGGLSSYEQYF | TGCGCCAGCAGCCAAGGGGGGCTGAGCTCCTACGAGCAGTACTTC
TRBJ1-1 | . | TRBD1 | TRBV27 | CASSHVSGQGVSDAFF | TGTGCCAGCAGTCATGTCTCGGGACAGGGGGTTTCGGATGCTTTCTTT
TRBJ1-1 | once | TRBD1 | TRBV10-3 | CAISSTGTEHEAFF | TGTGCCATCAGTTCAACCGGGACAGAACATGAAGCTTTCTTT
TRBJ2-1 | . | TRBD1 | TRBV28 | CASRAQRLDRGWHEQFF | TGTGCCAGCAGGGCTCAGAGATTGGACAGGGGGTGGCATGAGCAGTTCTTC
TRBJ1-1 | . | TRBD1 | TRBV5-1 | CASSLRTGGIAFF | TGCGCCAGCAGCCTCCGGACAGGGGGCATAGCTTTCTTT
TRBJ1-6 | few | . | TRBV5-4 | CASSSQGLRTLHF | TGTGCCAGCAGCTCTCAGGGCCTACGAACCCTCCACTTT
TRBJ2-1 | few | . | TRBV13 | CASSLGGWWESHFEQFF | TGTGCCAGCAGCTTAGGGGGGTGGTGGGAGAGTCATTTTGAGCAGTTCTTC
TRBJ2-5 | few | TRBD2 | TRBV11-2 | CASSPLGLAGRAQYF | TGTGCCAGCAGCCCGCTAGGACTAGCGGGGAGGGCCCAGTACTTC
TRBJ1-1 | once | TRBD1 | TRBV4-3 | CASSQDLNRGNTEAFF | TGCGCCAGCAGCCAAGATCTAAACAGGGGGAACACTGAAGCTTTCTTT
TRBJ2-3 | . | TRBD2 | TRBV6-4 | CATWTSGNDTQYF | TGTGCCACCTGGACTAGCGGGAATGATACGCAGTATTTT
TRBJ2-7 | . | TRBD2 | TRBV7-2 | CASSQRGGYEQYF | TGTGCCAGCAGCCAGCGGGGCGGGTACGAGCAGTACTTC
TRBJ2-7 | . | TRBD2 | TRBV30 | CAWNSGITYEQYF | TGTGCCTGGAATAGCGGGATTACCTACGAGCAGTACTTC
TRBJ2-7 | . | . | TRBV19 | CARSLEQYF | TGTGCCAGGAGTCTCGAGCAGTACTTC
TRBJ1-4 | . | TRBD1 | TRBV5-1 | CASSPSPDRGGEKLFF | TGCGCCAGCAGCCCCAGTCCTGACAGGGGTGGTGAAAAACTGTTTTTT
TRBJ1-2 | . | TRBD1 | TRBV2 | CASGGQGQVYGYTF | TGTGCCAGCGGGGGACAGGGGCAGGTCTATGGCTACACCTTC
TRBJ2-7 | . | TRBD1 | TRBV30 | CACRDRVRYEQYF | TGTGCCTGCCGGGACAGGGTCCGCTACGAGCAGTACTTC
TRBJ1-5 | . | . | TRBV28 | CASTTAAGDAQPQHF | TGTGCCAGCACCACCGCGGCGGGGGATGCTCAGCCCCAGCATTTT
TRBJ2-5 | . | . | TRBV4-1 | CASSQDRSGTPYQETQYF | TGCGCCAGCAGCCAAGATCGGTCGGGGACTCCGTACCAAGAGACCCAGTACTTC
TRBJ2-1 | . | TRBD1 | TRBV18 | CASSPGQGSYNEQFF | TGTGCCAGCTCACCTGGACAGGGTTCGTACAATGAGCAGTTCTTC
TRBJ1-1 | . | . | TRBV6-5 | CASRTLGGFPEAFF | TGTGCCAGCAGGACTCTGGGGGGATTCCCTGAAGCTTTCTTT
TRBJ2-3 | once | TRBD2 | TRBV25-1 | CASSENRRDSGRTDTQYF | TGTGCCAGCAGTGAAAACAGGAGGGATAGCGGGCGCACAGATACGCAGTATTTT
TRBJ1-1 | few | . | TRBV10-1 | CASNKESGTEAFF | TGCGCCAGCAACAAGGAGTCGGGCACTGAAGCTTTCTTT
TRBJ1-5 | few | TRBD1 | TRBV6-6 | CASRITGVGNQPQHF | TGTGCCAGCAGAATTACAGGGGTAGGCAATCAGCCCCAGCATTTT
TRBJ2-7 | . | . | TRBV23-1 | CASKQEENEQYF | TGCGCCAGCAAACAGGAAGAAAACGAGCAGTACTTC
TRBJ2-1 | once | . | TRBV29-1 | CSVRTLGGTGVGSGRAGNEQFF | TGCAGCGTTAGAACCCTGGGAGGGACAGGGGTCGGAAGCGGGAGGGCCGGGAATGAGCAGTTCTTC
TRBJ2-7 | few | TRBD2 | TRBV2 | CASRSSGRAFYEQYF | TGTGCCAGCAGGTCCAGCGGGAGGGCCTTCTACGAGCAGTACTTC
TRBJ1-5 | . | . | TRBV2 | CATRQGTLYSNQPQHF | TGTGCCACCAGGCAGGGGACACTCTATAGCAATCAGCCCCAGCATTTT
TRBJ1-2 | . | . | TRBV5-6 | CASSLLQTGWGYTF | TGTGCCAGCAGCTTGTTACAGACCGGCTGGGGCTACACCTTC
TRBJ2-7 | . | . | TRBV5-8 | CASIRSYEQYF | TGTGCCAGCATCAGGTCCTACGAGCAGTACTTC
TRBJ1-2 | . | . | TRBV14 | CASSQVARMDGYTF | TGTGCCAGCAGCCAAGTTGCGAGGATGGATGGCTACACCTTC
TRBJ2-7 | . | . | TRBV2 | CASSPKIGGSYEQYF | TGTGCCAGCAGTCCCAAGATAGGGGGATCCTACGAGCAGTACTTC
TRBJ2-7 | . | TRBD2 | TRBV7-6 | CASSLGTSGRVYEQYF | TGTGCCAGCAGCTTGGGTACTAGCGGGAGAGTTTACGAGCAGTACTTC
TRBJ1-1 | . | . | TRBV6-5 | CASTKAGRTEAFF | TGTGCCAGCACCAAGGCAGGTCGGACTGAAGCTTTCTTT
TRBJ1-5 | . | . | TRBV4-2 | CASSQEVHRENQPQHF | TGTGCCAGCAGCCAAGAAGTGCACAGGGAGAATCAGCCCCAGCATTTT
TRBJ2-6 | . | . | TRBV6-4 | CASSDPAGANVLTF | TGTGCCAGCAGTGATCCAGCTGGGGCCAACGTCCTGACTTTC
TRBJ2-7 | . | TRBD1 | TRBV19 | CASSDRGLTYEQYF | TGTGCCAGCTCTGACAGGGGCTTGACCTACGAGCAGTACTTC
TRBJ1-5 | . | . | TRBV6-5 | CASSSGTNQPQHF | TGTGCCAGCAGTTCAGGGACAAATCAGCCCCAGCATTTT
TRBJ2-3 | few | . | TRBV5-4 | CASSSIGGQYF | TGTGCCAGCAGCTCTATTGGAGGGCAGTATTTT
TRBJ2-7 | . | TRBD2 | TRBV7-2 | CASSLTGGPHEQYF | TGTGCCAGCAGCTTAACGGGAGGGCCCCACGAGCAGTACTTC
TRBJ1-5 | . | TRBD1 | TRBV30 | CAWSRQGWNQPQHF | TGTGCCTGGAGTCGACAGGGTTGGAATCAGCCCCAGCATTTT
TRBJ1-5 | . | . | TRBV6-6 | CASSYSGGAQPQHF | TGTGCCAGCAGTTACTCGGGGGGGGCCCAGCCCCAGCATTTT
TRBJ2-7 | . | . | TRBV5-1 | CASSYRQDHYEQYF | TGCGCCAGCAGCTACAGACAGGACCACTACGAGCAGTACTTC
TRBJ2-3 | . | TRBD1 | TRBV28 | CASSHRGPTDTQYF | TGTGCCAGCAGTCACAGGGGACCCACAGATACGCAGTATTTT
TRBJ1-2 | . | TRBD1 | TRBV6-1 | CASITGTGMSDYTF | TGTGCCAGCATCACTGGGACAGGGATGAGTGACTACACCTTC
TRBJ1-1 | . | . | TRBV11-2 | CASRGAMGARAFF | TGTGCCAGCAGGGGGGCGATGGGTGCGAGAGCTTTCTTT